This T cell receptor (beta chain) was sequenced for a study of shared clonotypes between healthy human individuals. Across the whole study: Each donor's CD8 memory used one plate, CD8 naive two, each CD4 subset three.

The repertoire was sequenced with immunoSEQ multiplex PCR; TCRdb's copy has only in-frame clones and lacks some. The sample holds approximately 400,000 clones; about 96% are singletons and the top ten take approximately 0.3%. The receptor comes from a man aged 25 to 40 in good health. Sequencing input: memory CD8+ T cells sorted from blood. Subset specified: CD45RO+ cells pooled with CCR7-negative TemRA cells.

CDR3 sequence reads: CASSAGTTYEQYF. In DNA form, the CDR3 reads TGTGCCAGCAGCGCCGGGACAACCTACGAGCAGTACTTC. The gene calls are TRBV11-2 and TRBJ2-7, with D tentatively TRBD1 (6 bases). The CDR3 is 13 residues long. Germline lookup yields CDR1 SGHAT and CDR2 FQNNGV. V lost 5 bases and J lost 2, with 10 bases in between.